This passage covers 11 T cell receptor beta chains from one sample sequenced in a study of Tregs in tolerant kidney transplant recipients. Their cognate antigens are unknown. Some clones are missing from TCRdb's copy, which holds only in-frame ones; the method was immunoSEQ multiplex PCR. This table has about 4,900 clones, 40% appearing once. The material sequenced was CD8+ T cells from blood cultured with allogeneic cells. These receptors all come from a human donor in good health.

CDR3 residues: CASSPGTANEKLFF. The DNA for the CDR3 is TGCGCCAGCAGCCCCGGGACAGCCAATGAAAAACTGTTTTTT. The chain carries TRBV4-1 and TRBJ1-4; TRBD1 agrees at 7 bases. Germline CDR1 and CDR2: MGHRA and YSYEKL. V shed 4 bases, J shed 5 bases, and the junction held 4 bases outside the gene matches. This CDR3 is built from 14 residues.

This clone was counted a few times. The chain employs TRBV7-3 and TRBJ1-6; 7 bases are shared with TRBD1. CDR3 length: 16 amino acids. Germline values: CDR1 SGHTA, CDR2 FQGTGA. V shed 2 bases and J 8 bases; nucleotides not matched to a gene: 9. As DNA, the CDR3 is TGTGCCAGCAGCTTAGGTGGAGGGGGCGCGTATTCACCCCTCCACTTT. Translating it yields CASSLGGGGAYSPLHF.

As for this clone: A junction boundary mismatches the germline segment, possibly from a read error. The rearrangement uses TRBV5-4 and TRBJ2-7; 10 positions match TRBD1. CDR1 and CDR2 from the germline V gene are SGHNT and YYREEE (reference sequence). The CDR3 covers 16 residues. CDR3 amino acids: CASSQETGTGAYEQYF. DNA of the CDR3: TGCGCCAGCAGCCAAGAAACCGGGACAGGGGCATACGAGCAGTACTTC.

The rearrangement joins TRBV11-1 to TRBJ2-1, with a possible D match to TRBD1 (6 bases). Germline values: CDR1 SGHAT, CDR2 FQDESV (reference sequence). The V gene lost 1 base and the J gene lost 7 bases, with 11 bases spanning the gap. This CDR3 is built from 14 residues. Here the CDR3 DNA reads TGTGCCAGCAGCTTAGGGCACAGGGCGAATGAGCAGTTCTTC. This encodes CASSLGHRANEQFF.

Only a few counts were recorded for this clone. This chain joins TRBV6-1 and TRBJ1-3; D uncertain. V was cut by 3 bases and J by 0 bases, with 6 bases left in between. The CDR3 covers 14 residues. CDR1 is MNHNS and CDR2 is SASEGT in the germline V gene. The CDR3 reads CASSDGISGNTIYF. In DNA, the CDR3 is TGTGCCAGCAGTGATGGGATCTCTGGAAACACCATATATTTT.

The CDR3: CASSETSGGFYEQYF. DNA for the CDR3: TGTGCCAGTAGTGAGACTAGCGGGGGCTTCTACGAGCAGTACTTC. The rearrangement uses TRBV19 and TRBJ2-7; 12 bases map to TRBD2. J was trimmed by 3 bases and V by 5 bases; bases with no gene match: 5. The CDR3 is 15 residues long. Germline V gene data show CDR1 as LNHDA and CDR2 as SQIVND (reference sequence).

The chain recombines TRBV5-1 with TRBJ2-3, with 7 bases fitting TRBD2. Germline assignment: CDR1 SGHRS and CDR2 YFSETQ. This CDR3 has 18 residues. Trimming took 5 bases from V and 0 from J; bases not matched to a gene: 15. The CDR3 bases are TGCGCCAGCAGTCCGTTGCTAGCGGAATCGCTTAGCACAGATACGCAGTATTTT. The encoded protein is CASSPLLAESLSTDTQYF. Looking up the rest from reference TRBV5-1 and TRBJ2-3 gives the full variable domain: KAGVTQTPRYLIKTRGQQVTLSCSPISGHRSVSWYQQTPGQGLQFLFEYFSETQRNKGNFPGRFSGRQFSNSRSEMNVSTLELGDSALYLCASSPLLAESLSTDTQYFGPGTRLTVL.

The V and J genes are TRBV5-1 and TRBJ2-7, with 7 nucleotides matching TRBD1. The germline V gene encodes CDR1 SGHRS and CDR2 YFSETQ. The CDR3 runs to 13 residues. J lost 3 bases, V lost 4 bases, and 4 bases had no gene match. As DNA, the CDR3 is TGCGCCAGCAGCCAGACAGGGTACTACGAGCAGTACTTC. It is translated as CASSQTGYYEQYF.

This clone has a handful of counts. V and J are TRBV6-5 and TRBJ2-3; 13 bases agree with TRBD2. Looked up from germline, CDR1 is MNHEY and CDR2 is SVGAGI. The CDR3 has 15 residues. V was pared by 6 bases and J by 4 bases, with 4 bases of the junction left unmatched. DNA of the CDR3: TGTGCCAGCAGCTGGACTAGCGGGGGAGCAGATACGCAGTATTTT. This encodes CASSWTSGGADTQYF.

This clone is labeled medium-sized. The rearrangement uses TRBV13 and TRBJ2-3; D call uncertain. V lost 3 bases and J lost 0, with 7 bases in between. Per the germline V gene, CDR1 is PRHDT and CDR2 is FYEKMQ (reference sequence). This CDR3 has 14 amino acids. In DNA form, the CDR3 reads TGTGCCAGCAGCTTGGGCTCTAGCACAGATACGCAGTATTTT. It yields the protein CASSLGSSTDTQYF.

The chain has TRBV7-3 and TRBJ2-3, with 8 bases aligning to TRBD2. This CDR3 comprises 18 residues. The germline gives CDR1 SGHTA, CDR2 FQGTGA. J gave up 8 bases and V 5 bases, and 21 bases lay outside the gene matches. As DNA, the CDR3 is TGTGCCAGCAGCACGCGGGCTAGCGGGTTCCCCGGAGGGGGTACGCAGTATTTT. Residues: CASSTRASGFPGGGTQYF.